This T cell receptor (beta chain) came from a study of shared clonotypes between healthy human individuals. Study summary: Aged between 18 and 49, the donors were two women and a few men.

The method was immunoSEQ multiplex PCR; TCRdb's version includes in-frame clones alone and lacks a portion of them. Of 2 million to 2.5 million clones listed, 85% to 95% are singletons. Germline CDR1 reads KGHSH; CDR2 reads LQKENI. V was trimmed by 5 bases and J by 4 bases, leaving 15 bases between them. The CDR3 runs to 15 residues. The chain has TRBV18 and TRBJ2-1; D remains ambiguous. This receptor was taken from a man aged 18 to 35 in good health. Some clones in this sample may be carry-over from other donors' samples. Sequenced: naive CD4+ T cells from PBMCs. Subset given: CD45RA+ positively selected. The CDR3 coding sequence is TGTGCCAGCTCAGGTCCACCAGCCGAATACAATGAGCAGTTCTTC. This codes for CASSGPPAEYNEQFF.